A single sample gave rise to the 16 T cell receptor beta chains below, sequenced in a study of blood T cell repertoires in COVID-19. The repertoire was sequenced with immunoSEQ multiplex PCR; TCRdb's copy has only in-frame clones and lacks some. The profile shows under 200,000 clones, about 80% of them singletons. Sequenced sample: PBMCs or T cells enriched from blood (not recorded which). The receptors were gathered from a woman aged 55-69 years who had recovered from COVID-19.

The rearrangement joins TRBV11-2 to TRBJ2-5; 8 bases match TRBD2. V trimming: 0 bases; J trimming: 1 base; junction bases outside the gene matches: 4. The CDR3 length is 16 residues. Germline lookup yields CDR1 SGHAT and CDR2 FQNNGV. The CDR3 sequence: CASSLEAGGTQETQYF. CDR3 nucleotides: TGTGCCAGCAGCTTAGAGGCGGGGGGAACCCAAGAGACCCAGTACTTC. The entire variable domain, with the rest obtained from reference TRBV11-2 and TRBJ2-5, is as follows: EAGVAQSPRYKIIEKRQSVAFWCNPISGHATLYWYQQILGQGPKLLIQFQNNGVVDDSQLPKDRFSAERLKGVDSTLKIQPAKLEDSAVYLCASSLEAGGTQETQYFGPGTRLLVL.

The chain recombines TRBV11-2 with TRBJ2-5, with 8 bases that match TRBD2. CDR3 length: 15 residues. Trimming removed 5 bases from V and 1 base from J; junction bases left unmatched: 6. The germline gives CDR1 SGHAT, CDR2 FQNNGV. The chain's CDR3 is CASSRRRGAQETQYF. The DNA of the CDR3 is TGTGCCAGCAGCAGAAGGCGGGGGGCCCAAGAGACCCAGTACTTC.

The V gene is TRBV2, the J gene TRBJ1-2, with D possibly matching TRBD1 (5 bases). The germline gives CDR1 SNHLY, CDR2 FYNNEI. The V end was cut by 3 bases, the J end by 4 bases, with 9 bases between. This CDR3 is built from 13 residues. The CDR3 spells CASSEGGGYGYTF. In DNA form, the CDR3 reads TGTGCCAGCAGTGAGGGGGGTGGCTATGGCTACACCTTC.

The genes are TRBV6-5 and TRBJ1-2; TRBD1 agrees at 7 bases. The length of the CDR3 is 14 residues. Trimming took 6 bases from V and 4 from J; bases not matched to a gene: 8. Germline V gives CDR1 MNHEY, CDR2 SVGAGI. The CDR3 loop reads CASRRDRASYGYTF. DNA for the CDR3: TGTGCCAGCAGGCGTGACAGGGCTTCCTATGGCTACACCTTC.

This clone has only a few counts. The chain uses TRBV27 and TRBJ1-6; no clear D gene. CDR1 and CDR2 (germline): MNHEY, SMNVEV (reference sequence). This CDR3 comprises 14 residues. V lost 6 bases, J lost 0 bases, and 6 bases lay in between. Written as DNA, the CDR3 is TGTGCCAGCAGCCCGAGCTCCTATAATTCACCCCTCCACTTT. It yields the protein CASSPSSYNSPLHF.

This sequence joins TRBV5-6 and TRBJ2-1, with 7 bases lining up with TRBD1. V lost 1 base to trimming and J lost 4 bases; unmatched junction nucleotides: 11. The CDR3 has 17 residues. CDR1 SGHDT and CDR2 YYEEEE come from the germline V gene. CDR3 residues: CASSLFSGTVGYNEQFF. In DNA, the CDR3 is TGTGCCAGCAGCTTGTTCTCGGGGACAGTAGGATACAATGAGCAGTTCTTC.

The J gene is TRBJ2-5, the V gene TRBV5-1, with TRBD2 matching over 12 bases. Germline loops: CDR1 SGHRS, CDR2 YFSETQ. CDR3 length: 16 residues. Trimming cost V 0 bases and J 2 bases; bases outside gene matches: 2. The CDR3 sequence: CASSLALAGGQETQYF. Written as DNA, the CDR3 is TGCGCCAGCAGCTTGGCCCTAGCGGGGGGGCAAGAGACCCAGTACTTC.

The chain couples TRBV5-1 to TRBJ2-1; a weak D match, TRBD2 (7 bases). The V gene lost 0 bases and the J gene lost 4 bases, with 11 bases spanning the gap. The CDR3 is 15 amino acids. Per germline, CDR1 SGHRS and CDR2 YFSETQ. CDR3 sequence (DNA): TGCGCCAGCAGCTTGGATGGGGGGGCTTACAATGAGCAGTTCTTC. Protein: CASSLDGGAYNEQFF.

DNA of the CDR3: TGTGCCAGCAGATCAACCCCCCGGGGGACTGAAGCTTTCTTT. Its protein is CASRSTPRGTEAFF. The V and J genes are TRBV25-1 and TRBJ1-1; D is possibly TRBD1 (5 bases). The CDR3 spans 14 residues. Germline assignment: CDR1 MGHDK and CDR2 SYGVNS. The V gene lost 6 bases and the J gene lost 5 bases, with 16 bases spanning the gap.

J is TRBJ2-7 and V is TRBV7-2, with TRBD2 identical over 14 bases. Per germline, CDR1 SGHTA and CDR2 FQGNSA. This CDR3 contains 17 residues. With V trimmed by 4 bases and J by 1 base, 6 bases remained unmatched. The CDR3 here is CASSSPGTSGGSYEQYF. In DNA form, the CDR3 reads TGTGCCAGCAGCTCGCCCGGGACTAGCGGGGGATCCTACGAGCAGTACTTC.

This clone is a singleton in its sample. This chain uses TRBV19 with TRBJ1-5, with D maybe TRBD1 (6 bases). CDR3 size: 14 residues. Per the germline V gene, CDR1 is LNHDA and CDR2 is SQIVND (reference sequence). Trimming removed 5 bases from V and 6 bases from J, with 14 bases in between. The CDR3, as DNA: TGTGCCAGTAGTCATACAGGGCCTGGTCAGCCCCAGCATTTT. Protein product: CASSHTGPGQPQHF.

CDR3 sequence reads: CASSGGESKNIQYF. DNA of the CDR3: TGCGCCAGCAGTGGGGGGGAGTCCAAAAACATTCAGTACTTC. This chain uses TRBV10-1 with TRBJ2-4; D is perhaps TRBD2 (6 bases). Germline loops: CDR1 WNHNN, CDR2 SYGVQD (reference sequence). Trimming took 4 bases from V and 2 from J, leaving 9 bases between them. This CDR3 is built from 14 residues.

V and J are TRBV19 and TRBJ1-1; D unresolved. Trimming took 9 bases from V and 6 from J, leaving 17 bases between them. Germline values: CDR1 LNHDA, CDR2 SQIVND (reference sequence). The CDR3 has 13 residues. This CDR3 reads CASYQLRSPEAFF. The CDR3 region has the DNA TGTGCCAGCTACCAGTTAAGGAGTCCTGAAGCTTTCTTT.

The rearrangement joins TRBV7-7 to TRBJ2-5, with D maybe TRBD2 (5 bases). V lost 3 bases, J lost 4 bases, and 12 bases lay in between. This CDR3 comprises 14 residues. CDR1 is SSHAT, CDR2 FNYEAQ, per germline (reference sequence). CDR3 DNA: TGTGCCAGCAGCTTTCAGGTGGGAGTAGAGACCCAGTACTTC. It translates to CASSFQVGVETQYF.

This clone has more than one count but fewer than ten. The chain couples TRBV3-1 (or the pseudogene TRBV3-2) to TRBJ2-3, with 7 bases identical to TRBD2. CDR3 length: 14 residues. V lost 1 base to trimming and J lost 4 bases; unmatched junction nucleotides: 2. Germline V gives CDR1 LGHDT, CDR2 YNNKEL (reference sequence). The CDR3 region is CASSQAGGADTQYF. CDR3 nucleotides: TGTGCCAGCAGCCAAGCTGGGGGGGCAGATACGCAGTATTTT.

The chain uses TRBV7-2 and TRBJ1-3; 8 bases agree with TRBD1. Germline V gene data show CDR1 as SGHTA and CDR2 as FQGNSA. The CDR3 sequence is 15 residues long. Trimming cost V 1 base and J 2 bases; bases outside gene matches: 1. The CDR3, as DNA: TGTGCCAGCAGCTTAGGGACAGGGACTGGAAACACCATATATTTT. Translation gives CASSLGTGTGNTIYF.